Given below is one T cell receptor beta chain in context. Germline V gene lookup returns CDR1 KGHSH and CDR2 LQKENI. Trimming pared 0 bases from V and 0 bases from J, leaving 6 bases between. The CDR3 runs to 14 residues. This entry is derived from a study of blood T cell repertoires in COVID-19. The overall study: The samples span acute and convalescent COVID-19 from the United States, Italy and Spain. Sample material is recorded as cDNA or gDNA derived from T cells, B-cell-depleted T cells, or PBMCs.

Sequenced by immunoSEQ multiplex PCR; TCRdb stores in-frame clones only, minus some. The data show about 42,000 clones, about 89% seen once. The specimen was peripheral blood. The chain employs TRBV18 and TRBJ2-7; D possibly corresponds to TRBD1 (6 bases). The clonotype comes from a human donor in a cohort sampled during active COVID-19. The CDR3 is CASSPPDSSYEQYF. Here the CDR3 DNA reads TGTGCCAGCTCACCACCGGACAGCTCCTACGAGCAGTACTTC.